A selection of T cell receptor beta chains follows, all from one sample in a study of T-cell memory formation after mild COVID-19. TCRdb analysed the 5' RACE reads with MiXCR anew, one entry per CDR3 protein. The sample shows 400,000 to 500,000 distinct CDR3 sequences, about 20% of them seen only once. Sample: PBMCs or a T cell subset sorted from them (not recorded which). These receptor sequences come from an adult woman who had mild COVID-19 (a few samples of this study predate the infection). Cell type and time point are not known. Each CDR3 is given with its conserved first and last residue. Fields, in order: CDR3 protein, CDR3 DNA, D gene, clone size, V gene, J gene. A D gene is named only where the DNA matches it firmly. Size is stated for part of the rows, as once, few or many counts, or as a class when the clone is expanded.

CSATLGGQETQYF	TGCAGTGCTACCCTTGGGGGGCAAGAGACCCAGTACTTC	.	.	TRBV20-1	TRBJ2-5
CASSPDRNEQYF	TGTGCCAGCAGCCCCGACAGGAATGAGCAGTACTTC	.	.	TRBV12-3/TRBV12-4	TRBJ2-7
CASSLVAGMRTQYF	TGTGCCAGCAGTTTAGTTGCAGGGATGAGGACCCAGTACTTC	.	many	TRBV12-3/TRBV12-4	TRBJ2-5
CATRETQRNTEAFF	TGTGCCACCAGAGAGACGCAACGGAACACTGAAGCTTTCTTT	.	once	TRBV6-5	TRBJ1-1
CSAREGTDTQYF	TGCAGTGCGCGGGAGGGAACAGATACGCAGTATTTT	TRBD2	.	TRBV20-1	TRBJ2-3
CASSETGGRSPLHF	TGTGCCAGCAGTGAGACAGGGGGCAGGTCACCCCTCCACTTT	TRBD1	.	TRBV2	TRBJ1-6
CSVAGNNSPLHF	TGCAGCGTTGCCGGCAATAATTCACCCCTCCACTTT	.	.	TRBV29-1	TRBJ1-6
CASSSYRYDTLNEKLFF	TGTGCCAGCAGCTCGTACCGATATGACACGTTAAATGAAAAACTGTTTTTT	.	.	TRBV5-6	TRBJ1-4
CASSLVTSGPRVEQFF	TGTGCCAGCAGCTTAGTAACTAGCGGCCCGAGGGTTGAGCAGTTCTTC	TRBD2	few	TRBV11-2	TRBJ2-1
CASSVGTAYNEQFF	TGTGCCAGCAGTGTGGGGACCGCTTACAATGAGCAGTTCTTC	.	few	TRBV2	TRBJ2-1
CATTSGLAGYNEQFF	TGTGCCACCACCTCGGGACTAGCGGGTTACAATGAGCAGTTCTTC	TRBD2	.	TRBV19	TRBJ2-1
CASSKTSGQETQYF	TGTGCCAGCAGCAAGACTAGCGGTCAAGAGACCCAGTACTTC	TRBD2	.	TRBV7-9	TRBJ2-5
CSASQPNTEAFF	TGCAGTGCTAGCCAACCCAACACTGAAGCTTTCTTT	.	few	TRBV20-1	TRBJ1-1
CASSQQSLRGWTEAFF	TGTGCCAGCAGCCAACAGAGTCTGAGGGGATGGACTGAAGCTTTCTTT	.	.	TRBV3-1	TRBJ1-1
CARRTSGSTDTQYF	TGTGCCAGGAGGACTAGCGGGTCCACAGATACGCAGTATTTT	TRBD2	.	TRBV2	TRBJ2-3
CASSGDAGSGRGTDTQYF	TGTGCCAGCAGTGGGGACGCGGGGAGCGGGAGAGGAACAGATACGCAGTATTTT	TRBD2	.	TRBV25-1	TRBJ2-3
CASIPPPSGSHEQYF	TGTGCCAGCATCCCGCCGCCTAGCGGGAGCCACGAGCAGTACTTC	TRBD2	.	TRBV12-3/TRBV12-4	TRBJ2-7
CASTLGRFRDTQYF	TGTGCCAGCACCCTGGGACGGTTTAGAGATACGCAGTATTTT	.	.	TRBV12-3/TRBV12-4	TRBJ2-3
CSARGNRALEF	TGCAGTGCTAGAGGGAATAGGGCCCTCGAATTT	.	few	TRBV20-1	TRBJ2-3
CASSPGTSGTADTQYF	TGTGCCAGCAGCCCGGGGACTAGCGGAACAGCAGATACGCAGTATTTT	TRBD2	.	TRBV7-9	TRBJ2-3
CSARDPHGTSGRFHSTDTQYF	TGCAGTGCTAGAGACCCTCACGGGACTAGCGGGAGGTTCCATAGCACAGATACGCAGTATTTT	TRBD2	few	TRBV20-1	TRBJ2-3
CASSTRALGLAYEQYF	TGTGCCAGCAGTACGCGCGCCTTGGGACTCGCCTACGAGCAGTACTTC	.	.	TRBV6-6	TRBJ2-7
CSVADSPYQETQYF	TGCAGCGTGGCGGACAGCCCGTACCAAGAGACCCAGTACTTC	.	few	TRBV29-1	TRBJ2-5
CASSGRRGQINEQFF	TGTGCCAGCAGCGGGAGAAGGGGACAGATCAATGAGCAGTTCTTC	TRBD1	.	TRBV3-1	TRBJ2-1
CASSPWWRIQGGEQYF	TGTGCCAGCAGCCCGTGGTGGAGAATACAGGGCGGGGAGCAGTACTTC	.	.	TRBV5-5	TRBJ2-7
CASTMRAGPGELFF	TGTGCCAGCACTATGCGGGCGGGACCCGGGGAGCTGTTTTTT	.	few	TRBV6-5	TRBJ2-2
CASVKGGYTQYF	TGTGCCAGCGTGAAAGGGGGCTATACGCAGTATTTT	TRBD1	.	TRBV2	TRBJ2-3
CASSLRDSLYTEAFF	TGCGCCAGCAGCCTCCGGGACTCACTATACACTGAAGCTTTCTTT	.	.	TRBV5-1	TRBJ1-1
CASSFSWETQYF	TGTGCCAGCAGCTTTTCTTGGGAGACCCAGTACTTC	.	few	TRBV7-2	TRBJ2-5
CASIETRDTFTEAFF	TGTGCCAGCATAGAGACGCGGGACACCTTCACTGAAGCTTTCTTT	.	.	TRBV12-3/TRBV12-4	TRBJ1-1
CAESSGSYTGELFF	TGTGCGGAGAGCAGCGGGTCATACACCGGGGAGCTGTTTTTT	.	.	TRBV6-1	TRBJ2-2
CASSYVSGGGTDTQYF	TGTGCCAGCAGTTATGTTAGCGGGGGCGGCACAGATACGCAGTATTTT	TRBD2	.	TRBV6-5	TRBJ2-3
CARGLETYEQYF	TGTGCCAGAGGACTGGAGACCTACGAGCAGTACTTC	.	few	TRBV3-1	TRBJ2-7
CASSTGTGTEAFF	TGTGCCAGCAGCACCGGGACGGGCACTGAAGCTTTCTTT	.	few	TRBV9	TRBJ1-1
CASSSLETGKNEQFF	TGTGCCAGCAGCTCGCTTGAGACTGGTAAGAATGAGCAGTTCTTC	.	few	TRBV7-3	TRBJ2-1
CASSFPVQETQYF	TGTGCCAGCAGCTTTCCCGTACAAGAGACCCAGTACTTC	.	few	TRBV7-9	TRBJ2-5
CASSHRTSGVNEQFF	TGTGCCAGCAGCCATCGGACTAGCGGGGTAAATGAGCAGTTCTTC	TRBD2	.	TRBV6-5	TRBJ2-1
CSVEDWSGGETQYF	TGCAGCGTTGAAGATTGGTCAGGAGGGGAGACCCAGTACTTC	.	few	TRBV29-1	TRBJ2-5
CSARSTSGTDTQYF	TGCAGTGCTAGATCGACTAGCGGCACAGATACGCAGTATTTT	TRBD2	.	TRBV20-1	TRBJ2-3
CASSGSGNTIYF	TGTGCCAGCAGCGGGTCCGGAAACACCATATATTTT	.	few	TRBV7-9	TRBJ1-3
CSAGGDRNQPQHF	TGCAGTGCTGGAGGAGACCGGAATCAGCCCCAGCATTTT	.	few	TRBV20-1	TRBJ1-5
CASSLSGQGENTIYF	TGTGCCAGCAGCTTATCTGGGCAGGGAGAAAACACCATATATTTT	.	.	TRBV13	TRBJ1-3
CASSLAVRGSGYTF	TGTGCCAGCAGTTTAGCGGTCAGGGGGTCTGGCTACACCTTC	TRBD1	few	TRBV12-3/TRBV12-4	TRBJ1-2
CSVVRAGLNEQFF	TGCAGCGTTGTTCGAGCGGGATTGAATGAGCAGTTCTTC	TRBD2	many	TRBV29-1	TRBJ2-1
CASPPPEGHNFAYEQYF	TGTGCCAGCCCCCCTCCAGAAGGACACAATTTCGCCTACGAGCAGTACTTC	.	.	TRBV7-9	TRBJ2-7
CASSFFGLDTSWEQYF	TGTGCCAGCAGTTTCTTTGGGCTAGACACCTCTTGGGAGCAGTACTTC	.	few	TRBV12-3/TRBV12-4	TRBJ2-7
CSARTDMNTEAFF	TGCAGTGCAAGGACGGATATGAACACTGAAGCTTTCTTT	.	few	TRBV20-1	TRBJ1-1
CSARDLRGSQETQYF	TGCAGTGCTAGAGATCTCAGGGGCTCCCAAGAGACCCAGTACTTC	.	few	TRBV20-1	TRBJ2-5
CASSRTGIQPQHF	TGTGCCAGCTCACGAACAGGGATTCAGCCCCAGCATTTT	.	few	TRBV18	TRBJ1-5